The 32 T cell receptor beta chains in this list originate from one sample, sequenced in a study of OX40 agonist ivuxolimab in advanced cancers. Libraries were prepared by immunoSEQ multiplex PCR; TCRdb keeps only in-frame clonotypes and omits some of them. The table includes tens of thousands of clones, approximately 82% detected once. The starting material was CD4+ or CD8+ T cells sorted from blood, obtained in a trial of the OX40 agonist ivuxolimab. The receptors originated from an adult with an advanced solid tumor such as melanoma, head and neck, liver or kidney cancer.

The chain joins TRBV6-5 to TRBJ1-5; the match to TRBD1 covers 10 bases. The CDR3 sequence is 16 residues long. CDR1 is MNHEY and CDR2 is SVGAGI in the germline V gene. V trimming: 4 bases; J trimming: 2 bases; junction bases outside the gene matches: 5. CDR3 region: CASSSRTGGGNQPQHF. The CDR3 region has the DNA TGTGCCAGCAGTTCCAGGACAGGGGGTGGCAATCAGCCCCAGCATTTT.

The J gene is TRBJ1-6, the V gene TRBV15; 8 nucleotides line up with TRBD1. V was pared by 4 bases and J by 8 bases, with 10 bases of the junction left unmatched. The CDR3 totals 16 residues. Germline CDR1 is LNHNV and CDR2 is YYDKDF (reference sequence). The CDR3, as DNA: TGTGCCACCAGCACTGAAGGACAGGGTAATTATTCACCCCTCCACTTT. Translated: CATSTEGQGNYSPLHF.

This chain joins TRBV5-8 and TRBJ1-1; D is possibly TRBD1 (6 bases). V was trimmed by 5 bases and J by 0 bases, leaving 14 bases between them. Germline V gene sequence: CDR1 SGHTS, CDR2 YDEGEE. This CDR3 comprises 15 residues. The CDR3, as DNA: TGTGCCAGCAGTTATGGACAGACCATGAACACTGAAGCTTTCTTT. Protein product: CASSYGQTMNTEAFF.

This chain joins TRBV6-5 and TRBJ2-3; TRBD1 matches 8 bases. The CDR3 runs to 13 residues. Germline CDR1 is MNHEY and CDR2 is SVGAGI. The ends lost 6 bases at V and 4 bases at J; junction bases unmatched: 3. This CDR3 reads CASREQGADTQYF. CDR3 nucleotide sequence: TGTGCCAGCAGAGAACAGGGGGCAGATACGCAGTATTTT.

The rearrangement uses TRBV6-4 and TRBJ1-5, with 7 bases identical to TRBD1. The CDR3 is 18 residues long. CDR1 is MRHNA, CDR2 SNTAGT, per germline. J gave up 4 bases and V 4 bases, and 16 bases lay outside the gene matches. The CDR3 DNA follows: TGTGCCAGCAGTGTCTCCGAAAAAGTGGGACAGCAGAATCAGCCCCAGCATTTT. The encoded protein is CASSVSEKVGQQNQPQHF.

CDR3 coding DNA: TGCAGCGTTGTGCCCGGGGGCTCCTACGAGCAGTACTTC. Translated: CSVVPGGSYEQYF. This chain links TRBV29-1 with TRBJ2-7; TRBD2 might be the D (6 bases). This CDR3 is built from 13 residues. Per germline, CDR1 SQVTM and CDR2 ANQGSEA. V lost 4 bases, J lost 0 bases, and 10 bases lay in between.

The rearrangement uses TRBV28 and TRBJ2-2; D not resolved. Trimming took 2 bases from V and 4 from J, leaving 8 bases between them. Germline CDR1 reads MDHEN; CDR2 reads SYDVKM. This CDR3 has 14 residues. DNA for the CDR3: TGTGCCAGCAGTTTAGAGTCTTTCACCGGGGAGCTGTTTTTT. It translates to CASSLESFTGELFF.

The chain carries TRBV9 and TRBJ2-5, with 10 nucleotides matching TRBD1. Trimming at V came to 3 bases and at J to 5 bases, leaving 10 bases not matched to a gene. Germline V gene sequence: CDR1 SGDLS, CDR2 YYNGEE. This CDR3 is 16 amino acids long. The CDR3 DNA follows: TGTGCCAGCAGCGCCCAGACAGGGGGCGTCGTCGAGACCCAGTACTTC. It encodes CASSAQTGGVVETQYF.

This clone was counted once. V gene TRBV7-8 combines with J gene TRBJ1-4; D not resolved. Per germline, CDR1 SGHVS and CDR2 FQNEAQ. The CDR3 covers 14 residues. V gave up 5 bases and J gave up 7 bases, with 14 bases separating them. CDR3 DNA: TGTGCCAGCAGCAAGGGCCCGGACGGTGAAAAACTGTTTTTT. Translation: CASSKGPDGEKLFF.

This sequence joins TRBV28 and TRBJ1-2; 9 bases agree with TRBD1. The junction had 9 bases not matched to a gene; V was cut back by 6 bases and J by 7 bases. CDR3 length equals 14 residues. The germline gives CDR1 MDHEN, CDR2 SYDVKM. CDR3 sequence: CASRRMTGGGGYTF. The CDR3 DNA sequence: TGTGCCAGCAGAAGGATGACAGGGGGAGGTGGCTACACCTTC.

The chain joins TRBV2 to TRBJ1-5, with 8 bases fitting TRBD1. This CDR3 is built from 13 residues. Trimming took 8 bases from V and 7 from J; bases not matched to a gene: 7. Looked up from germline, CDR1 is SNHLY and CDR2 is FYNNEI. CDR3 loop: CASDTGGGQPQHF. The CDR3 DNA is TGTGCCAGCGATACAGGGGGTGGACAGCCCCAGCATTTT.

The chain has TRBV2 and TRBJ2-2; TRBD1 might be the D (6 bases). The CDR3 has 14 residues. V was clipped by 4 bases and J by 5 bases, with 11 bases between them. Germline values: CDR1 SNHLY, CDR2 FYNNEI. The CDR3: CASSALQGTGELFF. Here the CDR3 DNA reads TGTGCCAGCAGTGCGCTACAGGGTACCGGGGAGCTGTTTTTT. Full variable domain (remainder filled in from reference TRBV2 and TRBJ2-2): EPEVTQTPSHQVTQMGQEVILRCVPISNHLYFYWYRQILGQKVEFLVSFYNNEISEKSEIFDDQFSVERPDGSNFTLKIRSTKLEDSAMYFCASSALQGTGELFFGEGSRLTVL.

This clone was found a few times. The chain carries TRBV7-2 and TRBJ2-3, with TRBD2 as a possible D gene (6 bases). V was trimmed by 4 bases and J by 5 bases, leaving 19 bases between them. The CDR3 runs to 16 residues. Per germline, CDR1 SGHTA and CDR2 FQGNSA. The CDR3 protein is CASSSGYGGWRDTQYF. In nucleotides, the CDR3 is TGTGCCAGCAGCTCCGGTTATGGGGGGTGGAGAGATACGCAGTATTTT. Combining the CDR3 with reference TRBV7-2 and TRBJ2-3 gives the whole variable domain GAGVSQSPSNKVTEKGKDVELRCDPISGHTALYWYRQSLGQGLEFLIYFQGNSAPDKSGLPSDRFSAERTGGSVSTLTIQRTQQEDSAVYLCASSSGYGGWRDTQYFGPGTRLTVL.

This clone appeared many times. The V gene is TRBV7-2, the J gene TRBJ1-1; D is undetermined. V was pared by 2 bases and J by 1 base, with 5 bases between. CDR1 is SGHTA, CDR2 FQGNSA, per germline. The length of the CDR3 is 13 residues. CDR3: CASSLIGNTEAFF. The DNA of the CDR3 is TGTGCCAGCAGCTTAATAGGGAACACTGAAGCTTTCTTT.

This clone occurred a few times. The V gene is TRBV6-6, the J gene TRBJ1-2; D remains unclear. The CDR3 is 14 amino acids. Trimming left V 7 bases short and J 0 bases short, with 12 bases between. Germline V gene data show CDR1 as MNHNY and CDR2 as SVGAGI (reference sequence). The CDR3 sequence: CASTGGLANYGYTF. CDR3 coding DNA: TGTGCCAGCACGGGCGGTTTAGCTAACTATGGCTACACCTTC.

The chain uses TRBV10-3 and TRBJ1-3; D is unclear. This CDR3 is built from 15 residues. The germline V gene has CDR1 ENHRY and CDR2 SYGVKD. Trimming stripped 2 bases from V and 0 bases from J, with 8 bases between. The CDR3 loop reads CAISEGASSGNTIYF. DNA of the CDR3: TGTGCCATCAGTGAGGGAGCTTCCTCTGGAAACACCATATATTTT.

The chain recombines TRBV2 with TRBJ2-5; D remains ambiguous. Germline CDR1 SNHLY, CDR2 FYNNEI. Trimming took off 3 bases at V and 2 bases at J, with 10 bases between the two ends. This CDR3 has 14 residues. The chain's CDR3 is CASSEFPGQETQYF. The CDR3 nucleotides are TGTGCCAGCAGTGAGTTCCCTGGGCAAGAGACCCAGTACTTC. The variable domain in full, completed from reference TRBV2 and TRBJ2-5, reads EPEVTQTPSHQVTQMGQEVILRCVPISNHLYFYWYRQILGQKVEFLVSFYNNEISEKSEIFDDQFSVERPDGSNFTLKIRSTKLEDSAMYFCASSEFPGQETQYFGPGTRLLVL.

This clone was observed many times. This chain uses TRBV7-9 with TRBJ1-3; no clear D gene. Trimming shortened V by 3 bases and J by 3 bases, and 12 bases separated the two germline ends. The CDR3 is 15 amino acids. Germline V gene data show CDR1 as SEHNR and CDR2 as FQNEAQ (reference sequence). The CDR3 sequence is CASSLSVQSGNTIYF. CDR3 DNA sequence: TGTGCCAGCAGCTTGAGTGTACAGAGTGGAAACACCATATATTTT.

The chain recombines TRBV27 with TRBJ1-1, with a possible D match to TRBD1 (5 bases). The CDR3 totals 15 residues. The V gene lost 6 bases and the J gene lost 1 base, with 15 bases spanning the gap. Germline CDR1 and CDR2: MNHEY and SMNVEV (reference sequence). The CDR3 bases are TGTGCCAGCAGCTCCCGGTGGGGCCAGAACACTGAAGCTTTCTTT. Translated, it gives CASSSRWGQNTEAFF.

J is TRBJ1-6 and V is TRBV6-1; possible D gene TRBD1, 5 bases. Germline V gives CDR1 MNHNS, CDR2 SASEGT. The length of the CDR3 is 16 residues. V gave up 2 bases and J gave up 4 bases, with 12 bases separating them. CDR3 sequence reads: CASSEQGGLYNSPLHF. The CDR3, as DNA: TGTGCCAGCAGTGAACAGGGAGGCTTATATAATTCACCCCTCCACTTT.

CDR3 sequence: CASRHGGGFRESPLHF. The CDR3, as DNA: TGTGCCAGTAGGCATGGAGGGGGCTTTAGGGAATCGCCCCTCCACTTT. The chain is built from TRBV19 and TRBJ1-6; TRBD1 matches 7 bases. V shed 6 bases, J shed 13 bases, and the junction held 18 bases outside the gene matches. The germline CDR1 and CDR2 sequences are LNHDA and SQIVND (reference sequence). The CDR3 has 16 amino acids.

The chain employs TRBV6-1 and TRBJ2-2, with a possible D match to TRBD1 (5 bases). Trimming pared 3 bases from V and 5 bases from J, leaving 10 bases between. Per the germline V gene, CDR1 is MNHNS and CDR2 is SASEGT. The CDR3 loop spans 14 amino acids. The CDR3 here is CASSETVNTGELFF. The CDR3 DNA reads TGTGCCAGCAGTGAGACAGTGAATACCGGGGAGCTGTTTTTT.

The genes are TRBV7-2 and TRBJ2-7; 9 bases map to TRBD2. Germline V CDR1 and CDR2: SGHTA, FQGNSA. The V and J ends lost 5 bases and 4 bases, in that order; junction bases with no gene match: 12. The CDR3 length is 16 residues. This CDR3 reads CASSPSIGAGGYEQYF. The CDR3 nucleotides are TGTGCCAGCAGCCCGAGCATTGGGGCGGGAGGGTACGAGCAGTACTTC.

The CDR3 DNA reads TGCAGCGTTGAGACAGGATTTCTCTACGAGCAGTACTTC. It encodes CSVETGFLYEQYF. The chain uses TRBV29-1 and TRBJ2-7; maybe TRBD1 (6 bases). Per germline, CDR1 SQVTM and CDR2 ANQGSEA. With 3 bases removed from V and 3 bases from J, the gap between germline ends came to 12 bases. The CDR3 length is 13 residues.

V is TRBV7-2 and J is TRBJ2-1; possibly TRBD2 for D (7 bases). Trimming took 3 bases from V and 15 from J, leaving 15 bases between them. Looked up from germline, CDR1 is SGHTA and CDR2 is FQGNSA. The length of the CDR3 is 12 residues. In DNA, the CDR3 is TGTGCCAGCAGCTTGAACCGGGGGGCTCGGTTCTTC. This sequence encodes CASSLNRGARFF.

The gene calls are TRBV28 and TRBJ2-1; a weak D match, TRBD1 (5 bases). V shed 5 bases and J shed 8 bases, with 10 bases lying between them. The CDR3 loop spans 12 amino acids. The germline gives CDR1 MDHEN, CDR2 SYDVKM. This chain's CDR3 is CASSTDNDEQFF. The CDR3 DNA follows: TGTGCCAGCAGTACGGACAACGATGAGCAGTTCTTC.

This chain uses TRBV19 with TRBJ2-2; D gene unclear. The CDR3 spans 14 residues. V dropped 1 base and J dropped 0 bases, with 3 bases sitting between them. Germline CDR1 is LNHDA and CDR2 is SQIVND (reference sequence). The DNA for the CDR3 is TGTGCCAGTAGTATAGCGGCGAACACCGGGGAGCTGTTTTTT. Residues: CASSIAANTGELFF.

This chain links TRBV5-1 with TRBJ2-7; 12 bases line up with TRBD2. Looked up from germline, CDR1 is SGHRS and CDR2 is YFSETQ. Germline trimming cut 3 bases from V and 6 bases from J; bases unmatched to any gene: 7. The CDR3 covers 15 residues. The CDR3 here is CASSSSSGGAGEQYF. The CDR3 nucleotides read TGCGCCAGCAGCTCGTCTAGCGGGGGGGCTGGCGAGCAGTACTTC. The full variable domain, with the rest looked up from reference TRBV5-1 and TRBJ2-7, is KAGVTQTPRYLIKTRGQQVTLSCSPISGHRSVSWYQQTPGQGLQFLFEYFSETQRNKGNFPGRFSGRQFSNSRSEMNVSTLELGDSALYLCASSSSSGGAGEQYFGPGTRLTVT.

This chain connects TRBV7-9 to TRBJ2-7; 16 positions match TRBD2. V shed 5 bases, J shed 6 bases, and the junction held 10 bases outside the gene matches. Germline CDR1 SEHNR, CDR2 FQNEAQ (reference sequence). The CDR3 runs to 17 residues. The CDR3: CASSAPIGTSGRGEQYF. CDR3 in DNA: TGTGCCAGCAGCGCACCTATCGGGACTAGCGGGAGGGGCGAGCAGTACTTC.

CDR3 nucleotides: TGTGCCAGCAGCTTGGGTCACACGTACTCCTACGAGCAGTACTTC. Residues: CASSLGHTYSYEQYF. This chain links TRBV5-5 with TRBJ2-7; D gene unclear. Germline values: CDR1 SGHKS, CDR2 YYEKEE (reference sequence). This CDR3 has 15 amino acids. V gave up 0 bases and J gave up 0 bases, with 10 bases separating them.

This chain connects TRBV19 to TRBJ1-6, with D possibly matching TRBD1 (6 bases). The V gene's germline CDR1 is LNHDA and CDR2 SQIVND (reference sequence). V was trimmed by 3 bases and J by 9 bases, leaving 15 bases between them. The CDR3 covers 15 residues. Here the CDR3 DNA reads TGTGCCAGTAGTATTCGAGCAGGGGAGGGTTCACCCCTCCACTTT. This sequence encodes CASSIRAGEGSPLHF.

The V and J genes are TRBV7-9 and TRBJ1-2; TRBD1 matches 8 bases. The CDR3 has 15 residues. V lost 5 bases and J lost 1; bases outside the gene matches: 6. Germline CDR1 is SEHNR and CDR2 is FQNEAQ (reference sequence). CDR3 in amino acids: CASSPWTGLNYGYTF. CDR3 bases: TGTGCCAGCAGCCCCTGGACAGGGCTTAACTATGGCTACACCTTC.